This is a list of T cell receptor beta chains from one sample in a study of monozygotic twins with inflammatory bowel disease. With the 5' RACE reads reprocessed, TCRdb shows one record per CDR3 protein and no DNA. The repertoire table contains over 120,000 distinct CDR3 sequences. Source material: blood. Receptors originate from a human donor with ulcerative colitis or Crohn's disease, or a healthy co-twin of an affected twin (not recorded which). CDR3s include the opening cysteine and the closing phenylalanine or tryptophan. Part of the rows lack a size; the others show once, few, many or a class for expanded clones.

J gene,clone size,V gene,CDR3 protein
TRBJ2-1,-,TRBV27,CASTPRGGSYNEQFF
TRBJ2-3,-,TRBV4-3,CASSPRRFRTSGRGTDTQYF
TRBJ2-3,-,TRBV5-1,CASSERGQDPDTQYF
TRBJ2-7,-,TRBV7-6,CASSPRTVYEQYF
TRBJ2-1,-,TRBV20-1,CSASEQTYNEQFF
TRBJ2-1,-,TRBV5-1,CASSLAGAPSYNEQFF
TRBJ2-3,-,TRBV29-1,CSVEGLAGYTDTQYF
TRBJ2-2,-,TRBV9,CASSVAGPGELFF
TRBJ1-6,-,TRBV5-1,CASSLAGSSYNSPLHF
TRBJ1-5,-,TRBV18,CASSPGQGNNQPQHF
TRBJ2-1,-,TRBV7-2,CASSSAGLAGLNEQFF
TRBJ1-5,-,TRBV18,CASSPSGGGNQPQHF
TRBJ2-3,-,TRBV6-5,CASSWDLSTDTQYF
TRBJ1-5,-,TRBV6-5,CASTHSRGRSNQPQHF
TRBJ2-2,-,TRBV5-1,CASSSGRNTGELFF
TRBJ2-1,-,TRBV2,CASSDLLAGAYNEQFF
TRBJ2-2,-,TRBV9,CASSVSTGELFF
TRBJ2-6,medium-sized,TRBV6-5,CASKVVGQGSSGANVLTF
TRBJ1-1,-,TRBV29-1,CSVRTAINTEAFF
TRBJ2-7,-,TRBV5-1,CASTTTRIGQGYEQYF
TRBJ1-4,-,TRBV5-1,CASSPGQGDEKLFF
TRBJ1-2,-,TRBV20-1,CSASGRRVGGYGYTF
TRBJ2-7,-,TRBV4-3,CASSQVRSYEQYF
TRBJ2-3,-,TRBV7-3,CASSPWHPGSTDTQYF
TRBJ2-3,-,TRBV7-2,CASSEGGEVADTQYF
TRBJ2-7,-,TRBV3-1,CASSQRLSYSYEQYF
TRBJ2-7,-,TRBV19,CASSDPGQGIYEQYF
TRBJ2-3,-,TRBV29-1,CSVEDPSGKPSTDTQYF
TRBJ2-7,-,TRBV2,CASSEGKIPYEQYF
TRBJ2-1,-,TRBV12-3/TRBV12-4,CASSPRTSQQFF
TRBJ2-2,-,TRBV7-3,CASSFTQSGELFF
TRBJ1-2,-,TRBV18,CASSPGDRTDYGYTF
TRBJ1-5,-,TRBV28,CASSERWGGQPQHF
TRBJ1-1,-,TRBV7-2,CASSYRQGKTEAFF
TRBJ1-2,-,TRBV29-1,CSVDREDQGYGYTF
TRBJ2-1,-,TRBV7-9,CASRGQGSRSYNEQFF
TRBJ1-3,-,TRBV6-1,CASRAQGARGNTIYF
TRBJ2-1,-,TRBV7-9,CASSSILGTGAYNEQFF
TRBJ2-7,-,TRBV5-1,CASSLMVAGGEQYF
TRBJ2-5,-,TRBV10-3,CAIGRTQETQYF
TRBJ1-1,-,TRBV20-1,CSANEETGIEYRYTEAFF
TRBJ2-5,-,TRBV7-9,CASSLEGTVETQYF